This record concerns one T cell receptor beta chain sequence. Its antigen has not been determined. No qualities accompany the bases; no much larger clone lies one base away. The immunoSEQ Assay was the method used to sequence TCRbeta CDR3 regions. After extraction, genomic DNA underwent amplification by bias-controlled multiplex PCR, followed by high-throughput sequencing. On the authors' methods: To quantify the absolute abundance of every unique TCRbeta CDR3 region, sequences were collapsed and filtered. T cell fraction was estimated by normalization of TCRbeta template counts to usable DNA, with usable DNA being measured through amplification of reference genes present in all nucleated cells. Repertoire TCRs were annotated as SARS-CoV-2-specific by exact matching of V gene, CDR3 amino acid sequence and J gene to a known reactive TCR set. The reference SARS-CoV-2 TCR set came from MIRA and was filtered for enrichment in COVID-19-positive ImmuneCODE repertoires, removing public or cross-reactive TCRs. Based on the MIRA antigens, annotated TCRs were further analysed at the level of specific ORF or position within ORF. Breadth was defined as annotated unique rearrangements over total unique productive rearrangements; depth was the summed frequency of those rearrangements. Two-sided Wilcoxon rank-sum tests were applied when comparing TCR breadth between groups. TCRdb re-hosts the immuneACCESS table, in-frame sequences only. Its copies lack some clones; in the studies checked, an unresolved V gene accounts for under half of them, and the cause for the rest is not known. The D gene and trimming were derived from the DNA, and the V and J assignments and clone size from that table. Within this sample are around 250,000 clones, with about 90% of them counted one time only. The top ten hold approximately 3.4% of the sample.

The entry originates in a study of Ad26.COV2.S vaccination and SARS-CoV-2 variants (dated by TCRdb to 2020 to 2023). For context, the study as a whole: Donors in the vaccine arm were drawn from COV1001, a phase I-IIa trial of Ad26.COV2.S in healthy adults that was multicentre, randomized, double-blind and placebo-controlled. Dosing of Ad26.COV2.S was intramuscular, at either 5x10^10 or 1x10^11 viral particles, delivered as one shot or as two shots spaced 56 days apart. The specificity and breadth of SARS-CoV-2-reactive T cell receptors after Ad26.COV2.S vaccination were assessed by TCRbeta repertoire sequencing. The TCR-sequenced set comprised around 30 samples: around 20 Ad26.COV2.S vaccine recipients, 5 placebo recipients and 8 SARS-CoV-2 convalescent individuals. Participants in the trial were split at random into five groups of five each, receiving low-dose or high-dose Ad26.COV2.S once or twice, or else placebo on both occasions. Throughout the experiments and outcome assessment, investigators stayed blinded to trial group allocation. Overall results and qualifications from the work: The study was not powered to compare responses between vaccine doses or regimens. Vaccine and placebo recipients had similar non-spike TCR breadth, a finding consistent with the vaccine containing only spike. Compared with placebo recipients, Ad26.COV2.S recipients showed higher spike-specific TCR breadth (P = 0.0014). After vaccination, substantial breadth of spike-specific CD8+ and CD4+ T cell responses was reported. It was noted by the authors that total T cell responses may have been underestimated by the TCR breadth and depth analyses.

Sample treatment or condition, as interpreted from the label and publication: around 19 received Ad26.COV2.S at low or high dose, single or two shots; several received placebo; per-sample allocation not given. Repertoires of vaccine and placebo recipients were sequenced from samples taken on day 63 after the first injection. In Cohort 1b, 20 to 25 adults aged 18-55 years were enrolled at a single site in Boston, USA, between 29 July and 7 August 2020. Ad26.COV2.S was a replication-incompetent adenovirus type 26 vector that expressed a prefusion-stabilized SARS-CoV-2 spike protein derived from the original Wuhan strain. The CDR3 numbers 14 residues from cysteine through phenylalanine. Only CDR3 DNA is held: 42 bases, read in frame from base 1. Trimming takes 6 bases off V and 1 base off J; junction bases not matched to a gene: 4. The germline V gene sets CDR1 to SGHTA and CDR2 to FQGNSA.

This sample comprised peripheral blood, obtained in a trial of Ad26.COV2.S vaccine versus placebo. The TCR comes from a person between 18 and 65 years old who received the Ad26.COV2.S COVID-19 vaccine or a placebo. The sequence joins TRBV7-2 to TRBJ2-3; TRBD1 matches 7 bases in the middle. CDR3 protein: CASRRGLGTDTQYF. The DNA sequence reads TGTGCCAGCAGGAGGGGGCTCGGCACAGATACGCAGTATTTT.